The present T cell receptor (beta chain) was sequenced within a study of control samples from healthy donors and cancer patients. Some clones are missing from TCRdb's copy, which holds only in-frame ones; the method was immunoSEQ multiplex PCR. The sample contains 170,000 or so clones, roughly 94% of which appear only once. Germline CDR1 is SEHNR and CDR2 is FQNEAQ (reference sequence). V was clipped by 2 bases and J by 0 bases; unmatched bases: 5. This CDR3 is built from 16 residues. The V call is TRBV7-9, the J call TRBJ2-7, with TRBD1 matching over 9 bases. This clonotype originated in a woman aged 40 to 50 in good health. The sample taken for sequencing was blood. The CDR3 protein is CASSLILTGGSYEQYF. The CDR3 DNA reads as TGTGCCAGCAGCTTAATCTTGACAGGGGGCTCCTACGAGCAGTACTTC.